A single sample is the source of the 32 T cell receptor beta chains below, sequenced in a study of T cell repertoires and HLA-DP antigens (dated by TCRdb to 2017 to 2018). Their recognized antigens are unknown. Libraries were constructed by the immunoSEQ multiplex PCR assay. The table was pulled from immuneACCESS by TCRdb, which kept in-frame rearrangements only. Such tables lose some clones; where checked, under half of the loss comes from unresolved V genes, and the rest has no known cause. Recorded for this sample are around 90,000 clones; more than 75% of them occurred a single time. The leading ten clones occupy 1.7% of the sample. Material: CD4+ T cells from PBMCs. The receptors shown here come from a man aged 45-65 years in good health and CMV-seronegative.

This chain joins TRBV18 and TRBJ2-5; 8 positions match TRBD1. V lost 3 bases and J lost 1; bases outside the gene matches: 1. The CDR3 length is 14 residues. Germline V gene data show CDR1 as KGHSH and CDR2 as LQKENI. CDR3 sequence (DNA): TGTGCCAGCTCACCCAGGGGGCTCCAAGAGACCCAGTACTTC. This encodes CASSPRGLQETQYF.

The rearrangement uses TRBV19 and TRBJ1-4; D possibly corresponds to TRBD1 (5 bases). Germline V gene sequence: CDR1 LNHDA, CDR2 SQIVND (reference sequence). The ends were cut back, 5 bases at V and 7 bases at J, with 17 bases in the middle. The CDR3 consists of 15 residues. The CDR3: CASSSQGGGGEKLFF. The CDR3 coding sequence is TGTGCCAGTAGTTCCCAGGGCGGCGGGGGTGAAAAACTGTTTTTT.

The V and J genes are TRBV2 and TRBJ1-5; 8 bases map to TRBD1. CDR1 and CDR2 from the germline V gene are SNHLY and FYNNEI. This CDR3 region has 14 residues. V shed 5 bases, J shed 9 bases, and the junction held 9 bases outside the gene matches. CDR3 sequence: CASSPTGDPGPQHF. The CDR3 DNA sequence: TGTGCCAGCAGTCCGACAGGGGACCCGGGGCCCCAGCATTTT.

The V and J genes are TRBV6-1 and TRBJ1-1; 9 bases are a match to TRBD1. V trimming: 5 bases; J trimming: 1 base; junction bases outside the gene matches: 5. CDR1 is MNHNS, CDR2 SASEGT, per germline. This CDR3 is 15 amino acids long. The DNA of the CDR3 is TGTGCCAGCAGTTCTTGGGGACAGGGGAACACTGAAGCTTTCTTT. It is translated as CASSSWGQGNTEAFF.

Only one count was recorded for this clone. V and J are TRBV5-4 and TRBJ2-7; D is unclear. CDR3 size: 13 residues. The V end lost 0 bases, the J end lost 1 base, and 5 bases lay between the germline ends. The germline CDR1 and CDR2 sequences are SGHNT and YYREEE (reference sequence). The CDR3 sequence: CASSLDRSYEQYF. CDR3 bases: TGTGCCAGCAGCTTGGACAGATCCTACGAGCAGTACTTC.

This clone was picked up one time. The chain is built from TRBV7-2 and TRBJ2-2, with 12 bases fitting TRBD2. CDR1 SGHTA and CDR2 FQGNSA come from the germline V gene. The CDR3 is made up of 15 amino acids. The V gene end was trimmed by 7 bases and the J gene end by 5 bases; junction bases not matched to a gene: 5. CDR3 sequence reads: CASTVTSGSTGELFF. The CDR3 DNA sequence: TGTGCCAGCACCGTGACTAGCGGGAGTACCGGGGAGCTGTTTTTT.

The chain couples TRBV5-1 to TRBJ1-1, with D unclear. This CDR3 has 14 amino acids. Germline CDR1 SGHRS, CDR2 YFSETQ. Trimming took 3 bases from V and 2 from J, leaving 11 bases between them. CDR3 region: CASSSGVLNTEAFF. Here the CDR3 DNA reads TGCGCCAGCAGCTCCGGGGTCCTTAACACTGAAGCTTTCTTT.

The chain has TRBV11-3 and TRBJ2-7; possibly TRBD2 for D (5 bases). CDR1 and CDR2 from the germline V gene are SGHNT and YENEEA. This CDR3 comprises 13 residues. V was pared by 5 bases and J by 6 bases, with 14 bases between. The CDR3 reads CASSRREGGEQYF. The CDR3 DNA sequence: TGTGCCAGCAGCCGCCGAGAGGGTGGCGAGCAGTACTTC.

The chain combines TRBV11-2 with TRBJ2-7, with unresolved D. CDR3 length equals 12 residues. CDR1 and CDR2 from the germline V gene are SGHAT and FQNNGV. Trimming removed 5 bases at V and 0 bases at J, with 5 bases between. DNA for the CDR3: TGTGCCAGCAGCCAGAGCTCCTACGAGCAGTACTTC. It is translated as CASSQSSYEQYF. Based on the CDR3 plus reference TRBV11-2 and TRBJ2-7, the full variable domain is EAGVAQSPRYKIIEKRQSVAFWCNPISGHATLYWYQQILGQGPKLLIQFQNNGVVDDSQLPKDRFSAERLKGVDSTLKIQPAKLEDSAVYLCASSQSSYEQYFGPGTRLTVT.

The rearrangement uses TRBV18 and TRBJ2-5; D is perhaps TRBD1 or TRBD2 (6 bases each). CDR3 size: 14 residues. Germline assignment: CDR1 KGHSH and CDR2 LQKENI. V lost 6 bases and J lost 2, with 13 bases in between. The chain's CDR3 is CASSGGRGQETQYF. CDR3 nucleotides: TGTGCCAGCTCCGGGGGCAGGGGACAAGAGACCCAGTACTTC.

The chain carries TRBV18 and TRBJ1-5; a weak D match, TRBD1 (5 bases). Trimming cost V 3 bases and J 6 bases, with 12 bases left between them. Germline assignment: CDR1 KGHSH and CDR2 LQKENI. The CDR3 spans 14 residues. The DNA of the CDR3 is TGTGCCAGCTCACCGGGGGAGATGGTTCAGCCCCAGCATTTT. It codes for CASSPGEMVQPQHF.

This chain joins TRBV10-2 and TRBJ2-1; 7 bases line up with TRBD1. Looked up from germline, CDR1 is WSHSY and CDR2 is SAAADI. J gave up 0 bases and V 6 bases, and 5 bases lay outside the gene matches. The CDR3 runs to 15 residues. The CDR3 DNA sequence: TGCGCCAGCAGACAGGGACAGAACTCCTACAATGAGCAGTTCTTC. Translation: CASRQGQNSYNEQFF.

The table lists this clone with a count of one. The chain employs TRBV7-2 and TRBJ2-3; TRBD2 agrees at 16 bases. Germline CDR1 reads SGHTA; CDR2 reads FQGNSA. The CDR3 consists of 17 residues. The V segment lost 5 bases and the J segment 6 bases; nucleotides outside the gene matches: 8. The CDR3 protein is CASSPMGLAGGRDTQYF. As DNA, the CDR3 is TGTGCCAGCAGCCCGATGGGACTAGCGGGGGGGAGGGATACGCAGTATTTT.

The V call is TRBV29-1, the J call TRBJ1-1; 9 nucleotides line up with TRBD1. This CDR3 is 13 amino acids long. J gave up 3 bases and V 6 bases, and 5 bases lay outside the gene matches. Germline CDR1 and CDR2: SQVTM and ANQGSEA. The CDR3 DNA follows: TGCAGCGTCTGGACAGGGGCGGACACTGAAGCTTTCTTT. Amino acids: CSVWTGADTEAFF.

The chain employs TRBV19 and TRBJ2-7, with D maybe TRBD2 (5 bases). Germline lookup yields CDR1 LNHDA and CDR2 SQIVND (reference sequence). The CDR3 runs 13 residues. The V gene lost 5 bases and the J gene lost 4 bases, with 12 bases spanning the gap. The CDR3 sequence is CASSARRAYEQYF. CDR3 nucleotide sequence: TGTGCCAGTAGTGCTCGGCGGGCGTACGAGCAGTACTTC. Full variable domain (remainder filled in from reference TRBV19 and TRBJ2-7): DGGITQSPKYLFRKEGQNVTLSCEQNLNHDAMYWYRQDPGQGLRLIYYSQIVNDFQKGDIAEGYSVSREKKESFPLTVTSAQKNPTAFYLCASSARRAYEQYFGPGTRLTVT.

This clone has a single count. This sequence joins TRBV27 and TRBJ2-5, with 13 bases that match TRBD2. Germline trimming cut 8 bases from V and 1 base from J; bases unmatched to any gene: 4. CDR3 size: 15 residues. Germline loops: CDR1 MNHEY, CDR2 SMNVEV (reference sequence). The CDR3 DNA reads TGTGCCAGCGGACTAGCGGGGGCCCCCCAAGAGACCCAGTACTTC. It specifies CASGLAGAPQETQYF.

V gene TRBV19 combines with J gene TRBJ1-2; 7 nucleotides line up with TRBD1. The junction had 7 bases not matched to a gene; V was cut back by 6 bases and J by 0 bases. The CDR3 totals 15 residues. The germline V gene encodes CDR1 LNHDA and CDR2 SQIVND (reference sequence). CDR3 coding DNA: TGTGCCAGTAGCACCGGGACAGCCACTAACTATGGCTACACCTTC. As protein: CASSTGTATNYGYTF.

V gene TRBV28 combines with J gene TRBJ2-7; D unresolved. Trimming cost V 7 bases and J 5 bases, with 12 bases left between them. Germline V gene sequence: CDR1 MDHEN, CDR2 SYDVKM. The CDR3 sequence is 12 residues long. The CDR3 spells CASTSPLDEQYF. The CDR3 DNA sequence: TGTGCCAGCACTTCCCCCCTTGACGAGCAGTACTTC.

This sequence joins TRBV9 and TRBJ2-7; 7 bases map to TRBD1. This CDR3 has 13 amino acids. V was pared by 3 bases and J by 1 base, with 1 base of the junction left unmatched. CDR1 and CDR2 (germline): SGDLS, YYNGEE. The CDR3 DNA is TGTGCCAGCAGCGGGGGACAGTCCTACGAGCAGTACTTC. It codes for CASSGGQSYEQYF.

The chain joins TRBV6-6 to TRBJ2-2, with TRBD1 as a possible D gene (6 bases). V shed 6 bases and J shed 0 bases, with 11 bases lying between them. The CDR3 runs to 15 residues. Per germline, CDR1 MNHNY and CDR2 SVGAGI (reference sequence). This CDR3 reads CASSRQASNTGELFF. DNA for the CDR3: TGTGCCAGCAGCCGACAGGCTTCGAACACCGGGGAGCTGTTTTTT.

The V gene is TRBV9, the J gene TRBJ2-2; possibly TRBD2 for D (6 bases). Germline V lookup: CDR1 SGDLS, CDR2 YYNGEE. Trimming left V 2 bases short and J 2 bases short, with 22 bases between. CDR3 length: 19 amino acids. The CDR3 here is CASSVLPGLTAPNTGELFF. The DNA of the CDR3 is TGTGCCAGCAGCGTCCTACCGGGACTGACGGCACCTAACACCGGGGAGCTGTTTTTT.

The chain employs TRBV6-6 and TRBJ1-4; D not resolved. V shed 0 bases and J shed 4 bases, with 9 bases lying between them. CDR1 MNHNY and CDR2 SVGAGI come from the germline V gene (reference sequence). The CDR3 extends over 15 amino acids. As DNA, the CDR3 is TGTGCCAGCAGTTACTCGAACCGAGATAATGAAAAACTGTTTTTT. Translating gives CASSYSNRDNEKLFF.

The CDR3 region is CASSEGLEYEQYF. The CDR3 nucleotides read TGTGCCAGCAGTGAGGGGCTAGAGTACGAGCAGTACTTC. The V and J genes are TRBV5-4 and TRBJ2-7; TRBD1 or TRBD2 may be the D gene (5 bases each). V lost 5 bases, J lost 4 bases, and 13 bases lay in between. Germline V gives CDR1 SGHNT, CDR2 YYREEE (reference sequence). The CDR3 is 13 residues long. Combining the CDR3 with reference TRBV5-4 and TRBJ2-7 gives the whole variable domain ETGVTQSPTHLIKTRGQQVTLRCSSQSGHNTVSWYQQALGQGPQFIFQYYREEENGRGNFPPRFSGLQFPNYSSELNVNALELDDSALYLCASSEGLEYEQYFGPGTRLTVT.

The genes are TRBV10-2 and TRBJ1-6, with D perhaps matching TRBD1 (5 bases). CDR1 WSHSY and CDR2 SAAADI come from the germline V gene. Trimming took 1 base from V and 0 from J, leaving 19 bases between them. The CDR3 has 20 residues. CDR3 in DNA: TGCGCCAGCAGTGAGTACGGTCGGGCGGGGCCAAGCTCCTATAATTCACCCCTCCACTTT. Translating gives CASSEYGRAGPSSYNSPLHF.

The rearrangement uses TRBV7-6 and TRBJ2-5, with 11 positions matching TRBD1. J lost 6 bases, V lost 4 bases, and 7 bases had no gene match. This CDR3 contains 15 residues. Looked up from germline, CDR1 is SGHVS and CDR2 is FNYEAQ. The CDR3 DNA sequence: TGTGCCAGCAGCTGGCCGGGACAGGGGGAACAGACCCAGTACTTC. Amino acids: CASSWPGQGEQTQYF.

This clone was detected only once. The rearrangement uses TRBV10-1 and TRBJ2-5; D is unresolved. The CDR3 has 14 amino acids. CDR1 is WNHNN and CDR2 is SYGVQD in the germline V gene (reference sequence). V was clipped by 2 bases and J by 4 bases, with 11 bases between them. The CDR3 protein is CASSEGPFGETQYF. The CDR3 nucleotides read TGCGCCAGCAGTGAGGGCCCCTTCGGAGAGACCCAGTACTTC.

This chain joins TRBV2 and TRBJ2-1; D possibly corresponds to TRBD2 (6 bases). The ends were cut back, 6 bases at V and 10 bases at J, with 16 bases in the middle. The CDR3 length is 13 residues. Looked up from germline, CDR1 is SNHLY and CDR2 is FYNNEI. CDR3 sequence: CASSGPAAGEQFF. In DNA form, the CDR3 reads TGTGCCAGCAGCGGACCCGCGGCGGGGGAGCAGTTCTTC.

Details on this clone: This CDR3 is also generated by other DNA sequences in the sample. This chain connects TRBV7-2 to TRBJ2-1; D is undetermined. Germline CDR1 reads SGHTA; CDR2 reads FQGNSA. The germline V and J ends were trimmed by 5 bases and 7 bases, with 6 bases remaining between them. The CDR3 totals 11 residues. The CDR3 is CASSLLNEQFF. CDR3 DNA: TGTGCCAGCAGCCTCCTGAATGAGCAGTTCTTC.

This chain links TRBV7-2 with TRBJ2-1, with D perhaps given as TRBD1 or TRBD2 (6 bases each). The CDR3 runs 14 residues. Germline V gene data show CDR1 as SGHTA and CDR2 as FQGNSA. V was shortened by 1 base and J by 8 bases, with 12 bases between the two germline ends. CDR3 DNA sequence: TGTGCCAGCAGCTTAGGGTCGAGGGGGGATGAGCAGTTCTTC. Translated, it gives CASSLGSRGDEQFF.

This chain joins TRBV6-5 and TRBJ2-1; 9 nucleotides align to TRBD2. The CDR3 has 16 amino acids. J gave up 3 bases and V 4 bases, and 7 bases lay outside the gene matches. CDR1 is MNHEY and CDR2 is SVGAGI in the germline V gene. CDR3 loop: CASSSVAGVIYNEQFF. In DNA, the CDR3 is TGTGCCAGCAGTTCCGTAGCGGGAGTAATCTACAATGAGCAGTTCTTC.

V is TRBV6-1 and J is TRBJ2-7; 7 nucleotides match TRBD1. The V and J ends lost 2 bases and 2 bases, in that order; junction bases with no gene match: 3. This CDR3 region has 14 residues. Germline CDR1 reads MNHNS; CDR2 reads SASEGT. CDR3 amino acids: CASSESGQPYEQYF. CDR3 nucleotide sequence: TGTGCCAGCAGTGAATCGGGACAGCCCTACGAGCAGTACTTC.

V and J are TRBV29-1 and TRBJ2-3; 7 positions match TRBD2. The J segment lost 4 bases and the V segment lost 4 bases, leaving 5 bases of the junction unmatched. Germline lookup yields CDR1 SQVTM and CDR2 ANQGSEA. The CDR3 has 13 residues. The CDR3 spells CSVVAGSADTQYF. CDR3 coding DNA: TGCAGCGTTGTAGCGGGTTCCGCAGATACGCAGTATTTT.